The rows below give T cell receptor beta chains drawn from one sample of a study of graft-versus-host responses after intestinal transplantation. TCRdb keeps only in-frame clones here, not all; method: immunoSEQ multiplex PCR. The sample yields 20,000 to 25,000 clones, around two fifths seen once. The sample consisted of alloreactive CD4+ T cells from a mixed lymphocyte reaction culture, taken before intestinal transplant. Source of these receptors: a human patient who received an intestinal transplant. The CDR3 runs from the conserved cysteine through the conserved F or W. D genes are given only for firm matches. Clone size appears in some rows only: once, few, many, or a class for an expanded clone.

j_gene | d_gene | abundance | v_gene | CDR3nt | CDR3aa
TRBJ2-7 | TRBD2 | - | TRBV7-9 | TGTGCCAGCAGCTTATCCCTAGCGGGGCCCTACGAGCAGTACTTC | CASSLSLAGPYEQYF
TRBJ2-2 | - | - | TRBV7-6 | TGTGCCAGCAGCTCGGGTAGCACCGGGGAGCTGTTTTTT | CASSSGSTGELFF
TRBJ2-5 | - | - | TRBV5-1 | TGCGCCAGCGGAACAGGGTTGGTGGAGACCCAGTACTTC | CASGTGLVETQYF
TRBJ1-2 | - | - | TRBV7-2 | TGTGCCGGCAGCTTATGGGTGGGGAGGAACTATGGCTACACCTTC | CAGSLWVGRNYGYTF
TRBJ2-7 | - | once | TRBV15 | TGTGCCACCAGCCTCGAGGGAGAGGAGCAGTACTTC | CATSLEGEEQYF
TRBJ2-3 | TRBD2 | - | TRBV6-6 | TGTGCCAGCAGTACCGGACTAGCGGGCGGTTCAGATACGCAGTATTTT | CASSTGLAGGSDTQYF
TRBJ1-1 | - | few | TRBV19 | TGTGCCAGTAGTAGGGGCTACACTGAAGCTTTCTTT | CASSRGYTEAFF
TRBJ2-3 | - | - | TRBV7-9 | TGTGCCAGCAGCTTAGGGGTCAGGGCAAGCACAGATACGCAGTATTTT | CASSLGVRASTDTQYF
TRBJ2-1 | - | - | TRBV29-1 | TGCAGCGTTCAACGGGACTCTGCCCGCTCCTACAATGAGCAGTTCTTC | CSVQRDSARSYNEQFF
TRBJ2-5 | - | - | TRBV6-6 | TGTGCCAGCAGTTCCTACCGAGGGGGAATTAGGACCCAGTACTTC | CASSSYRGGIRTQYF
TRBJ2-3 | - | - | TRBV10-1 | TGCGCCAGCAGTGATTTCGCTAGCGATACGCAGTATTTT | CASSDFASDTQYF
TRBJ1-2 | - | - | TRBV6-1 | TGTGCCAGCAGGATAAACAGGGCCTATGGCTACACCTTC | CASRINRAYGYTF
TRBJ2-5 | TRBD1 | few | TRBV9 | TGTGCCAGCGGACAGGGGAGGGGCGAGACCCAGTACTTC | CASGQGRGETQYF
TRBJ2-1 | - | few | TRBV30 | TGTGCCTGGAATAAGGGGTACAATGAGCAGTTCTTC | CAWNKGYNEQFF
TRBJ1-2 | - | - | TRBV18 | TGTGCCAGCTCACCTACAGATAGCTATGGCTACACCTTC | CASSPTDSYGYTF
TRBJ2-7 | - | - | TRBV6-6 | TGTGCCAGCAGTCAGAGAGACAGCTACGAGCAGTACTTC | CASSQRDSYEQYF
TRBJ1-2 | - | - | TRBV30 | TGTGCCTGGAGTGAACAGGGCATCTATGGCTACACCTTC | CAWSEQGIYGYTF
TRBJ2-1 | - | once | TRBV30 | TGTGCCTGGATGGGTAGCGGCCACTACAATGAGCAGTTCTTC | CAWMGSGHYNEQFF
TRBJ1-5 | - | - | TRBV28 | TGTGCCAGCAGTCTCGCCCTCCGGTCACAGCCCCAGCATTTT | CASSLALRSQPQHF
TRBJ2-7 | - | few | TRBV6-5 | TGTGCCAGCAGTTACGCGGCAGCTTTACAGGAGCACTTC | CASSYAAALQEHF
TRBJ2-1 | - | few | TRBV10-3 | TGTGCCATCAGCGCCGGGCCTGGGTTGGGGGGTGAGCAGTTCTTC | CAISAGPGLGGEQFF
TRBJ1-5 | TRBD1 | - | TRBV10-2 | TGCGCCAGCAGTCCCCTGCAGGGGGCTGGTCAGCCCCAGCATTTT | CASSPLQGAGQPQHF
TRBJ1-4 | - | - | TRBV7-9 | TGTGCCAGCAGCTTTACTCCCTACAGGGCTAGAGTTAATGAAAAACTGTTTTTT | CASSFTPYRARVNEKLFF
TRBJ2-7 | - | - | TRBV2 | TGTGCCAGCAGTGCGACAGGATCATCGTACGAGCAGTACTTC | CASSATGSSYEQYF
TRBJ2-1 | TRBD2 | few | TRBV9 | TGTGCCAGCAGCGCCACTAGCGTCTACAATGAGCAGTTCTTC | CASSATSVYNEQFF
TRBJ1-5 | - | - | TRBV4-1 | TGCGCCAGCAGCCAAGAGTCAGGAAGAAATAGGCCCCAGCATTTT | CASSQESGRNRPQHF
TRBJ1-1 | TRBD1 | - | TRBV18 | TGTGCCAGCTCACCCGACAGGGAAATGACTGAAGCTTTCTTT | CASSPDREMTEAFF
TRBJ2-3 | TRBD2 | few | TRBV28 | TGTGCCAGCAGCCTAGCGGGAGTGTGGGCAGATACGCAGTATTTT | CASSLAGVWADTQYF
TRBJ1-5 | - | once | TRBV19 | TGTGCCAGTAGCATAGATGGACACGGGAATCAGCCCCAGCATTTT | CASSIDGHGNQPQHF
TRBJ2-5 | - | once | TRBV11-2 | TGTGCCAGCAGCCCCGGACGGGGGTTCCAAGAGACCCAGTACTTC | CASSPGRGFQETQYF
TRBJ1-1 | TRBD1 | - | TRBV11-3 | TGTGCCAGCAGCTTTGTCGGGACAGGGAACACTGAAGCTTTCTTT | CASSFVGTGNTEAFF
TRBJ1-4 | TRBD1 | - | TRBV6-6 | TGTGCCAGCAGTTACTCGACAGGGGGTTCTAATGAAAAACTGTTTTTT | CASSYSTGGSNEKLFF
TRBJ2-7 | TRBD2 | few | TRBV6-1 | TGTGCCAGCAGTGAAGAGTCGACTAGCCCCATCCCTTACGAGCAGTACTTC | CASSEESTSPIPYEQYF
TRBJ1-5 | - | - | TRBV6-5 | TGTGCCAGCATCCCATCAGGCTATCAGCCCCAGCATTTT | CASIPSGYQPQHF
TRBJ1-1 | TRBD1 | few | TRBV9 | TGTGCCAGCAGCGTAGGAAGCTCGGACAGGCGAGAAGCTTTCTTT | CASSVGSSDRREAFF
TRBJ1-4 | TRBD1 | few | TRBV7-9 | TGTGCCAGCAGGGGACAGTTGGATGAAAAACTGTTTTTT | CASRGQLDEKLFF